What follows are 23 T cell receptor beta chains derived from one specimen sequenced in a study of blood T cell repertoires in COVID-19 (dated by TCRdb to the early 2020s). Library prep was done by the immunoSEQ multiplex PCR assay. Not all clones reach the TCRdb copy of this immuneACCESS table, which keeps in-frame sequences only. Checked studies attribute under half of the gap to unresolved V genes and leave the rest unexplained. This sample lists 150,000 to 200,000 clones; 88% were detected once. The ten largest clones add up to around 4.8% of the sample. The sequenced material came from peripheral blood. The receptor set was obtained from a human donor in a cohort sampled during active COVID-19.

This chain links TRBV5-1 with TRBJ1-4; 9 bases fit TRBD1. CDR3 size: 20 residues. Germline loops: CDR1 SGHRS, CDR2 YFSETQ. V was pared by 4 bases and J by 7 bases, with 23 bases of the junction left unmatched. CDR3 residues: CASSTHPRDRVPGLGEKLFF. The CDR3 region has the DNA TGCGCCAGCAGCACCCATCCCCGGGACAGGGTTCCGGGGTTGGGTGAAAAACTGTTTTTT. Together with reference TRBV5-1 and TRBJ1-4, the CDR3 gives the full variable domain: KAGVTQTPRYLIKTRGQQVTLSCSPISGHRSVSWYQQTPGQGLQFLFEYFSETQRNKGNFPGRFSGRQFSNSRSEMNVSTLELGDSALYLCASSTHPRDRVPGLGEKLFFGSGTQLSVL.

This chain connects TRBV4-3 to TRBJ2-2, with D perhaps TRBD1 (6 bases). This CDR3 has 14 amino acids. CDR1 and CDR2 (germline): LGHNA, YSLEER. V was trimmed by 7 bases and J by 3 bases, leaving 12 bases between them. The CDR3 sequence: CASKQGRYTGELFF. The CDR3 DNA reads TGCGCCAGCAAGCAGGGGCGATACACCGGGGAGCTGTTTTTT.

The gene calls are TRBV7-8 and TRBJ1-2; TRBD1 is a possible D gene (5 bases). CDR1 is SGHVS and CDR2 is FQNEAQ in the germline V gene. Trimming pared 3 bases from V and 5 bases from J, leaving 10 bases between. The CDR3 runs to 13 residues. The CDR3 reads CASSFREDYGYTF. The CDR3, as DNA: TGTGCCAGCAGCTTCAGGGAGGATTATGGCTACACCTTC.

This clone occurred once. The CDR3, as DNA: TGTGCCAGCAGCGTAGGACTAGCGGGAGAACACGAGCAGTACTTC. Translating gives CASSVGLAGEHEQYF. The rearrangement joins TRBV9 to TRBJ2-7, with 12 bases that match TRBD2. CDR3 size: 15 residues. Germline CDR1 reads SGDLS; CDR2 reads YYNGEE. Unmatched junction bases numbered 3, after V lost 0 bases and J lost 5 bases.

The rearrangement uses TRBV4-3 and TRBJ2-5; 10 positions match TRBD1. The germline CDR1 and CDR2 sequences are LGHNA and YSLEER. V lost 0 bases to trimming and J lost 5 bases; unmatched junction nucleotides: 9. The CDR3 is 17 amino acids. The CDR3 DNA is TGCGCCAGCAGCCAAGATGCGGACAGGGGGAGTGGGGAGACCCAGTACTTC. This codes for CASSQDADRGSGETQYF.

This chain connects TRBV3-1 (or the pseudogene TRBV3-2) to TRBJ2-1; 12 nucleotides line up with TRBD2. V was pared by 1 base and J by 3 bases, with 4 bases of the junction left unmatched. Germline CDR1 and CDR2: LGHDT and YNNKEL (reference sequence). This CDR3 region has 17 residues. The CDR3 reads CASSQGWTSGNYNEQFF. CDR3 DNA: TGTGCCAGCAGCCAAGGGTGGACTAGCGGGAACTACAATGAGCAGTTCTTC.

V and J are TRBV4-1 and TRBJ1-1, with D uncertain. The germline CDR1 and CDR2 sequences are MGHRA and YSYEKL. V gave up 4 bases and J gave up 4 bases, with 10 bases separating them. CDR3 length equals 13 residues. CDR3 sequence: CASSPLEGTEAFF. DNA of the CDR3: TGCGCCAGCAGCCCCCTTGAGGGCACTGAAGCTTTCTTT.

The chain has TRBV6-5 and TRBJ2-7; D may be TRBD1 (5 bases). Germline lookup yields CDR1 MNHEY and CDR2 SVGAGI. The V and J ends lost 5 bases and 2 bases respectively, with 13 bases between them. This CDR3 comprises 14 residues. The chain's CDR3 is CASSRQGTTYEQYF. Written as DNA, the CDR3 is TGTGCCAGCAGTCGGCAGGGAACAACCTACGAGCAGTACTTC.

In its sample, this clone was seen once. The chain recombines TRBV5-6 with TRBJ2-7, with TRBD2 identical over 11 bases. Losses at the gene ends were 2 bases for V and 6 bases for J; bases not matched to a gene: 7. Germline V gene data show CDR1 as SGHDT and CDR2 as YYEEEE. The CDR3 is 15 residues long. For the CDR3, the DNA is TGTGCCAGCAGCTTCGGGACTAGCGGTTGGGGCGAGCAGTACTTC. Translated: CASSFGTSGWGEQYF.

The gene calls are TRBV4-3 and TRBJ2-3; D remains ambiguous. The CDR3 runs to 15 residues. V gave up 1 base and J gave up 1 base, with 9 bases separating them. Germline V lookup: CDR1 LGHNA, CDR2 YSLEER. The CDR3, as DNA: TGCGCCAGCAGCCAAGGGGCATATCGCACAGATACGCAGTATTTT. This translates into CASSQGAYRTDTQYF.

CDR3 nucleotides: TGCGCCAGCGAGACGAGACAGGGTAGGGATGAGCAGTTCTTC. Its protein product is CASETRQGRDEQFF. The gene calls are TRBV4-1 and TRBJ2-1; TRBD1 matches at 7 bases. Germline values: CDR1 MGHRA, CDR2 YSYEKL. The junction had 12 bases not matched to a gene; V was cut back by 8 bases and J by 8 bases. This CDR3 has 14 residues.

The rearrangement uses TRBV3-1 (or the pseudogene TRBV3-2) and TRBJ1-6; 8 nucleotides align to TRBD1. This CDR3 contains 14 residues. The junction had 4 bases not matched to a gene; V was cut back by 5 bases and J by 7 bases. CDR1 and CDR2 (germline): LGHDT, YNNKEL (reference sequence). The CDR3 spells CASSGQGGNSPLHF. The CDR3 DNA sequence: TGTGCCAGCAGCGGACAGGGTGGAAATTCACCCCTCCACTTT.

This clone has just one count. CDR3 residues: CASSLLTDTQYF. The CDR3 DNA is TGTGCCAGCTCACTCCTCACAGATACGCAGTATTTT. The V and J genes are TRBV18 and TRBJ2-3; D gene unclear. Germline CDR1 and CDR2: KGHSH and LQKENI. V was cut by 4 bases and J by 2 bases, with 4 bases left in between. The length of the CDR3 is 12 residues.

The V and J genes are TRBV9 and TRBJ1-2; 7 positions match TRBD1. The junction had 6 bases not matched to a gene; V was cut back by 3 bases and J by 4 bases. The CDR3 consists of 14 residues. The germline gives CDR1 SGDLS, CDR2 YYNGEE. The CDR3 region is CASSADRARYGYTF. CDR3 nucleotides: TGTGCCAGCAGCGCCGACAGGGCTCGCTATGGCTACACCTTC.

This clone has more than one count but fewer than ten. The J gene is TRBJ1-2, the V gene TRBV19; D gene ambiguous. The CDR3 covers 13 residues. Germline V gene lookup returns CDR1 LNHDA and CDR2 SQIVND (reference sequence). Trimming removed 3 bases at V and 8 bases at J, with 13 bases between. The CDR3 coding sequence is TGTGCCAGTAGTATCGTTGGGTCGAGGGGCTACACCTTC. Its translation is CASSIVGSRGYTF. The full variable domain, in which reference TRBV19 and TRBJ1-2 provide the parts outside the CDR3, is DGGITQSPKYLFRKEGQNVTLSCEQNLNHDAMYWYRQDPGQGLRLIYYSQIVNDFQKGDIAEGYSVSREKKESFPLTVTSAQKNPTAFYLCASSIVGSRGYTFGSGTRLTVV.

The rearrangement links TRBV4-3 to TRBJ1-1; D perhaps matches TRBD1 (5 bases). V was pared by 3 bases and J by 0 bases, with 11 bases between. The CDR3 contains 15 residues. The germline gives CDR1 LGHNA, CDR2 YSLEER. The CDR3, as DNA: TGCGCCAGCAGCCAGGGGCAGGCCCTGAACACTGAAGCTTTCTTT. Protein sequence: CASSQGQALNTEAFF.

The chain is built from TRBV2 and TRBJ2-7; 9 nucleotides line up with TRBD1. V shed 3 bases and J 6 bases; nucleotides not matched to a gene: 6. Germline V CDR1 and CDR2: SNHLY, FYNNEI. The CDR3 consists of 14 residues. CDR3 in DNA: TGTGCCAGCAGTGATTGGGACAGGGACGCCGAGCAGTACTTC. It codes for CASSDWDRDAEQYF. The whole variable domain, filled in from reference TRBV2 and TRBJ2-7, reads EPEVTQTPSHQVTQMGQEVILRCVPISNHLYFYWYRQILGQKVEFLVSFYNNEISEKSEIFDDQFSVERPDGSNFTLKIRSTKLEDSAMYFCASSDWDRDAEQYFGPGTRLTVT.

The chain employs TRBV7-2 and TRBJ2-7; 11 nucleotides match TRBD2. Germline assignment: CDR1 SGHTA and CDR2 FQGNSA. CDR3 length: 19 residues. V was clipped by 5 bases and J by 2 bases; unmatched bases: 17. DNA for the CDR3: TGTGCCAGCAGCCTCCCGGGTGGGCTAGCGGGGGGAAACCCCTACGAGCAGTACTTC. This encodes CASSLPGGLAGGNPYEQYF.

Written as DNA, the CDR3 is TGTGCCAGCAGTTTGACAGGGGCAAAGATGAGCTCCTATAATTCACCCCTCCACTTT. This sequence encodes CASSLTGAKMSSYNSPLHF. This chain uses TRBV27 with TRBJ1-6; 8 positions match TRBD1. The CDR3 loop spans 19 amino acids. The germline CDR1 and CDR2 sequences are MNHEY and SMNVEV (reference sequence). Losses at the gene ends were 3 bases for V and 0 bases for J; bases not matched to a gene: 10.

The rearrangement uses TRBV7-2 and TRBJ2-7; 8 nucleotides match TRBD1. Trimming removed 5 bases from V and 3 bases from J; junction bases left unmatched: 6. Per germline, CDR1 SGHTA and CDR2 FQGNSA. CDR3 length: 14 amino acids. CDR3 region: CASSQRTGRYEQYF. The CDR3 DNA reads as TGTGCCAGCAGCCAAAGGACAGGGCGCTACGAGCAGTACTTC.

This rearrangement joins TRBV7-2 to TRBJ2-1; 8 nucleotides agree with TRBD2. The CDR3 has 15 residues. The V gene end was trimmed by 3 bases and the J gene end by 5 bases; junction bases not matched to a gene: 6. Germline V gene lookup returns CDR1 SGHTA and CDR2 FQGNSA. The chain's CDR3 is CASSLEAGVHNEQFF. As DNA, the CDR3 is TGTGCCAGCAGCTTGGAAGCGGGAGTACACAATGAGCAGTTCTTC.

V and J are TRBV15 and TRBJ1-2; 8 bases are a match to TRBD1. Germline values: CDR1 LNHNV, CDR2 YYDKDF (reference sequence). V shed 1 base and J 0 bases; nucleotides not matched to a gene: 1. There are 15 residues in the CDR3. CDR3 protein: CATSRGQGTNYGYTF. The CDR3, as DNA: TGTGCCACCAGCAGAGGACAGGGGACTAACTATGGCTACACCTTC.

This chain joins TRBV5-6 and TRBJ2-1; 8 bases are a match to TRBD2. The CDR3 spans 15 residues. CDR1 and CDR2 (germline): SGHDT, YYEEEE. Trimming cost V 6 bases and J 2 bases; bases outside gene matches: 7. Here the CDR3 DNA reads TGTGCCAGCAAGGGGCGGGGGGCCCCCTACAATGAGCAGTTCTTC. It specifies CASKGRGAPYNEQFF.